The rows below give T cell receptor beta chains drawn from one sample of a study of CD8 T cells in ankylosing spondylitis. TCRdb re-called the 5' RACE reads through MiXCR, storing one row per CDR3 protein. The table lists about 140,000 distinct CDR3 sequences, more than 5.5% of them singletons. The sample consisted of blood, either unsorted or a sorted T cell fraction (not recorded which). All receptors derive from a female donor with ankylosing spondylitis or in good health (not recorded which). CDR3s include the opening cysteine and the closing phenylalanine or tryptophan. D genes are given only for firm matches. Rows give clone size only sometimes, using once, few, many, or a class for an expanded clone.

J	size	D	V	CDR3	DNA
TRBJ2-2	many	-	TRBV5-1	CASSRRQANTGELFF	TGCGCCAGCAGTCGGAGACAGGCGAACACCGGGGAGCTGTTTTTT
TRBJ2-3	many	-	TRBV7-2	CASSRQGGSTDTQYF	TGTGCCAGCAGCCGCCAGGGGGGTAGCACAGATACGCAGTATTTT
TRBJ2-2	many	-	TRBV10-3	CAISAEGDLGELFF	TGTGCCATCAGTGCCGAGGGGGACCTTGGGGAGCTGTTTTTT
TRBJ1-2	many	-	TRBV28	CASSGTDYYGYTF	TGTGCCAGCAGTGGGACGGATTATTATGGCTACACCTTC
TRBJ1-2	many	-	TRBV20-1	CSASPGLFF	TGCAGTGCTTCCCCGGGGCTATTCTTC
TRBJ2-2	many	TRBD2	TRBV10-3	CAIRVLAGANTGELFF	TGTGCCATCAGAGTTCTAGCGGGGGCTAACACCGGGGAGCTGTTTTTT
TRBJ1-1	many	-	TRBV9	CASSASRGLGEAFF	TGTGCCAGCAGCGCGTCTCGGGGGCTCGGTGAAGCTTTCTTT
TRBJ2-1	many	-	TRBV28	CASSFQEDKQFF	TGTGCCAGCAGTTTTCAGGAGGATAAGCAGTTCTTC
TRBJ1-5	-	-	TRBV4-2	CASSQETGNQPQHF	TGTGCCAGCAGCCAAGAGACAGGTAATCAGCCCCAGCATTTT
TRBJ2-3	-	-	TRBV7-6	CASSPQTRGDTQYF	TGTGCCAGCAGCCCACAAACTCGGGGAGATACGCAGTATTTT
TRBJ2-7	many	-	TRBV6-5	CASSYRDNYEQYF	TGTGCCAGCAGTTACCGGGACAACTACGAGCAGTACTTC
TRBJ2-2	few	-	TRBV30	CAWRNSGELFF	TGTGCCTGGAGGAATTCCGGGGAGCTGTTTTTT
TRBJ2-5	many	-	TRBV5-1	CASSLFAVSGGQETQYF	TGCGCCAGCAGCTTGTTCGCCGTCTCTGGGGGACAAGAGACCCAGTACTTC
TRBJ1-2	many	-	TRBV2	CASSVGGGAYGYTF	TGTGCCAGCAGTGTCGGTGGAGGGGCCTATGGCTACACCTTC
TRBJ1-2	many	TRBD1	TRBV5-1	CASSSGTGLNGYTF	TGCGCCAGCAGCTCCGGGACAGGGCTGAATGGCTACACCTTC
TRBJ1-5	many	-	TRBV18	CASPPRARHNQPQHF	TGTGCCAGCCCCCCCAGGGCGCGTCACAATCAGCCCCAGCATTTT
TRBJ2-3	many	-	TRBV4-1	CASSQQRSDTQYF	TGCGCCAGCAGCCAGCAGCGCTCCGATACGCAGTATTTT
TRBJ1-1	many	TRBD1	TRBV12-3/TRBV12-4	CASSLKGTGGTEAFF	TGTGCCAGCAGTTTAAAAGGGACAGGAGGGACTGAAGCTTTCTTT
TRBJ1-1	many	-	TRBV5-6	CASSLWRGQMNTEAFF	TGTGCCAGCAGCTTGTGGCGCGGGCAGATGAACACTGAAGCTTTCTTT
TRBJ2-3	few	-	TRBV7-2	CASSTLGVDTQYF	TGTGCCAGCAGCACCCTAGGGGTAGATACGCAGTATTTT
TRBJ1-2	many	-	TRBV5-1	CASRITTDYGYTF	TGCGCCAGCAGGATTACGACAGACTATGGCTACACCTTC
TRBJ1-1	many	TRBD1	TRBV7-2	CASSLATGVGEAFF	TGTGCCAGCAGCTTAGCGACAGGGGTAGGTGAAGCTTTCTTT
TRBJ1-1	many	-	TRBV12-3/TRBV12-4	CASSPGNSEAFF	TGTGCCAGCAGCCCAGGGAATTCTGAAGCTTTCTTT
TRBJ1-5	many	-	TRBV7-2	CASSLWLSDNQPQHF	TGTGCCAGCAGCTTGTGGTTGAGTGATAATCAGCCCCAGCATTTT
TRBJ1-4	many	TRBD1	TRBV30	CAWSVGTGGLKLFF	TGTGCCTGGAGTGTGGGGACAGGGGGCCTGAAACTGTTTTTT
TRBJ1-1	many	-	TRBV24-1	CATSDGTQNTEAFF	TGTGCCACCAGTGATGGGACACAGAACACTGAAGCTTTCTTT
TRBJ1-1	many	TRBD1	TRBV6-2/TRBV6-3	CASRGQGANTEAFF	TGTGCCAGCAGGGGACAGGGGGCGAACACTGAAGCTTTCTTT
TRBJ2-3	many	TRBD2	TRBV29-1	CSVGEGTQYF	TGCAGCGTTGGGGAGGGCACGCAGTATTTT
TRBJ1-2	many	TRBD1	TRBV10-3	CAISTFSGGSGGYTF	TGTGCCATCAGCACCTTTTCAGGGGGTTCAGGTGGCTACACCTTC
TRBJ1-1	many	TRBD1	TRBV5-1	CASSSRTGNTEAFF	TGCGCCAGCAGCTCCCGGACAGGGAACACTGAAGCTTTCTTT
TRBJ1-2	few	-	TRBV6-6	CASSYLDGYTF	TGTGCCAGCAGTTACCTAGATGGCTACACCTTC
TRBJ2-3	many	TRBD2	TRBV12-3/TRBV12-4	CASSLSRRGRYADTQYF	TGTGCCAGCAGTTTATCTCGGCGGGGGAGATACGCAGATACGCAGTATTTT
TRBJ2-3	many	-	TRBV12-3/TRBV12-4	CASSLRLQGTSTDTQYF	TGTGCCAGCAGTTTGAGGCTCCAGGGCACCAGCACAGATACGCAGTATTTT
TRBJ2-1	many	TRBD1	TRBV7-2	CASSRQGNEQFF	TGTGCCAGCAGTCGACAGGGCAATGAGCAGTTCTTC
TRBJ2-1	many	TRBD2	TRBV20-1	CSASGGASEQFF	TGCAGTGCTAGCGGGGGGGCCTCCGAGCAGTTCTTC
TRBJ2-5	many	TRBD1	TRBV12-3/TRBV12-4	CASSLDRGMRETQYF	TGTGCCAGCAGTTTAGACAGGGGGATGAGAGAGACCCAGTACTTC
TRBJ2-3	many	-	TRBV28	CASTHRTDTQYF	TGTGCCAGCACCCACCGCACAGATACGCAGTATTTT
TRBJ1-1	-	-	TRBV4-3	CASSLAGGRAAFF	TGCGCCAGCAGCCTGGCGGGGGGAAGGGCAGCTTTCTTT
TRBJ2-5	-	-	TRBV7-7	CASSPTAQETQYF	TGTGCTAGCAGCCCGACAGCCCAAGAGACCCAGTACTTC
TRBJ2-7	many	TRBD1	TRBV5-1	CASSPYTRDSFIYEQYF	TGCGCCAGCAGCCCATACACTCGGGACAGTTTTATCTACGAGCAGTACTTC
TRBJ2-7	-	-	TRBV6-2/TRBV6-3	CASRPDGSGNEQYF	TGTGCCAGCAGGCCGGACGGGAGCGGCAACGAGCAGTACTTC
TRBJ2-3	many	TRBD1	TRBV7-9	CASSRGQGVTDTQYF	TGTGCCAGCAGCCGCGGACAGGGCGTAACAGATACGCAGTATTTT
TRBJ2-1	many	TRBD2	TRBV5-1	CASSLVGGGDEQFF	TGCGCCAGCAGCTTGGTCGGCGGGGGGGATGAGCAGTTCTTC
TRBJ2-5	-	-	TRBV5-1	CASSLTDSQETQYF	TGCGCCAGCAGCTTGACAGATTCACAAGAGACCCAGTACTTC
TRBJ1-1	many	TRBD1	TRBV4-3	CASSQDTGAGTEAFF	TGCGCCAGCAGCCAAGATACAGGGGCTGGCACTGAAGCTTTCTTT
TRBJ1-1	many	TRBD1	TRBV10-2	CASSEAGGSVAFF	TGCGCCAGCAGTGAGGCAGGGGGTTCGGTAGCTTTCTTT
TRBJ2-6	few	-	TRBV6-5	CASSYKGASLSGANVLTF	TGTGCCAGCAGTTACAAAGGAGCCAGTCTCTCTGGGGCCAACGTCCTGACTTTC
TRBJ2-3	many	TRBD1	TRBV7-2	CASSPDRIGDLGTQYF	TGTGCCAGCAGCCCGGACAGGATTGGGGATTTGGGTACGCAGTATTTT
TRBJ1-4	many	TRBD1	TRBV9	CASSGQGLAEKLFF	TGTGCCAGCAGCGGACAGGGTTTAGCTGAAAAACTGTTTTTT
TRBJ2-2	-	-	TRBV7-3	CASSLNGHLTGELFF	TGTGCCAGCAGCTTAAATGGACATCTCACCGGGGAGCTGTTTTTT
TRBJ1-1	many	-	TRBV7-9	CASSSAGWGAFF	TGTGCCAGCAGCTCCGCCGGCTGGGGAGCTTTCTTT
TRBJ2-7	-	-	TRBV5-1	CASSLGLDGSYEQYF	TGCGCCAGCAGCTTGGGTCTGGACGGGTCCTACGAGCAGTACTTC